This T cell receptor beta chain originates from a study of blood T cell repertoires in COVID-19 (dated by TCRdb to about 2020). Background on the whole study: The collaborator samples originated in the United States, Italy and Spain and spanned the acute and convalescent phases of COVID-19. HLA class I and class II types, where available, came from metadata supplied by the sample provider rather than from assay-based typing. A freely available public database, intended as a resource for researchers studying the immune response to SARS-CoV-2, is where the repertoires were released. The samples were drawn from two sources: the first 160 participants of the ongoing ImmuneRACE study, and 1,000 to 1,500 subjects contributed by 6 global collaborators. A de-identified subject ID, COVID-19 status, age in years and sex were almost always included in the sample metadata. Subjects who had been exposed to COVID-19, were actively infected with it, or had recovered from it provided the deeply sampled blood TCRbeta repertoires that made up the dataset. The prospective study material was composed of cDNA or gDNA derived from T cells, B-cell-depleted T cells, or PBMCs. The paper as a whole reports these results and caveats: The amount of clinical and demographic metadata varied by source and participant and was provided uncurated.

In its sample, this clone was seen a few times. It has no known antigen specificity. Base qualities were left out, and no much larger clone turns up one base away. A second Seattle source provided samples from volunteer blood donors who had recovered from COVID-19. The collaborating institutions used their own protocols to collect whole blood in K2EDTA tubes. For TCRbeta analysis, collaborator samples were shipped as frozen whole blood, as isolated PBMCs, or as DNA extracted from either sample type. Between the V and J ends, shortened by 0 bases and 2 bases respectively, the junction contains 13 bases. CDR1 is given as MNHEY and CDR2 as SVGEGT, both from the germline V gene. From the cysteine up to the phenylalanine, the CDR3 has a length of 16 residues. The retained sequence is limited to the CDR3, 48 bases, with the frame set at the first base. The immunoSEQ Assay, a bias-controlled multiplex PCR, was used to amplify TCRbeta CDR3 regions from genomic DNA. Per the source publication's procedure: The number of nucleated cells in each sample was estimated from the amplification of reference gene primers within the assay. To quantify the absolute abundance of each unique TCRbeta CDR3 rearrangement, sequence reads were collapsed and filtered. For each sample, productive Simpson clonality was calculated as the square root of Simpson's diversity index over productive rearrangements. TCRdb took this table from immuneACCESS and kept in-frame rearrangements with V and J called. Such tables lack part of the clones; where checked against another copy, unresolved V genes explain under half of the gap, and the rest is unexplained. Clonal size and the V and J genes are those of that table, whereas D and trimming came from the DNA. The sample table shows about 250,000 clones, and around 90% are seen once. Together, the top ten hold roughly 0.96% of the sample.

The sequence is built from TRBV6-2 or TRBV6-3 and TRBJ1-1; the D gene cannot be named for sure. This clonotype was sampled from a woman between 40 and 50 years old who had recovered from COVID-19. Sequencing was carried out using peripheral blood. CDR3 protein: CASSYSPEDPNTEAFF. The bases are TGTGCCAGCAGTTACTCCCCGGAGGACCCAAACACTGAAGCTTTCTTT.